Shown below are 24 T cell receptor beta chains from a single sample sequenced in a study of T cells in Graves' hyperthyroidism and ophthalmopathy. Template material for amplifying TCR beta CDR3 regions consisted of RNA transcripts. Initially, a first-round RT-PCR of the TCR CDR3 employed the HTBI primer set. TCRdb reprocessed the multiplex PCR reads via MiXCR and lists one record per CDR3 protein. Of some 800,000 distinct CDR3 sequences in the sample, around 38% were seen once. Sequencing input: blood. Receptors were obtained from a man in his late teens or twenties with Graves' hyperthyroidism.

This clonotype was observed a few times. The V gene is TRBV5-1, the J gene TRBJ2-7, with a weak D call TRBD1 (6 bases). Looked up from germline, CDR1 is SGHRS and CDR2 is YFSETQ. The CDR3 runs to 16 residues. The ends were cut back, 4 bases at V and 0 bases at J, with 17 bases in the middle. The CDR3: CASSNTGTPSSYEQYF. DNA for the CDR3: TGCGCCAGCAGCAACACCGGGACACCGAGCTCCTACGAGCAGTACTTC.

This clonotype was picked up a small number of times. The chain combines TRBV4-1 with TRBJ2-5; no reliable D call. Per germline, CDR1 MGHRA and CDR2 YSYEKL. The length of the CDR3 is 15 residues. The ends were cut back, 1 base at V and 5 bases at J, with 14 bases in the middle. The CDR3 loop reads CASSQVDLSPETQYF. DNA of the CDR3: TGCGCCAGCAGCCAAGTAGATCTATCCCCCGAGACCCAGTACTTC.

V gene TRBV7-9 combines with J gene TRBJ2-7; no firm D call. The CDR3 runs 16 residues. Germline assignment: CDR1 SEHNR and CDR2 FQNEAQ (reference sequence). Trimming removed 6 bases from V and 2 bases from J, with 20 bases in between. CDR3 bases: TGTGCCAGCAGTCCTAATAAATTGACGGCTACCTACGAGCAGTACTTC. Protein: CASSPNKLTATYEQYF.

The table lists this clonotype with many counts. The V gene is TRBV2, the J gene TRBJ2-7; unclear D gene. V dropped 7 bases and J dropped 2 bases, with 12 bases sitting between them. CDR1 and CDR2 from the germline V gene are SNHLY and FYNNEI. There are 13 residues in the CDR3. The CDR3 nucleotides are TGTGCCAGCACCGAGATGGTCGCCTACGAGCAGTACTTC. Translated, it gives CASTEMVAYEQYF. Full variable domain (missing parts from reference TRBV2 and TRBJ2-7): EPEVTQTPSHQVTQMGQEVILRCVPISNHLYFYWYRQILGQKVEFLVSFYNNEISEKSEIFDDQFSVERPDGSNFTLKIRSTKLEDSAMYFCASTEMVAYEQYFGPGTRLTVT.

The table lists this clonotype with many counts. The V call is TRBV7-9, the J call TRBJ2-5; 9 bases are a match to TRBD2. Germline V gives CDR1 SEHNR, CDR2 FQNEAQ (reference sequence). V shed 3 bases, J shed 4 bases, and the junction held 6 bases outside the gene matches. The CDR3 has 15 amino acids. Here the CDR3 reads CASSFGGGAGETQYF. CDR3 DNA: TGTGCCAGCAGCTTCGGCGGGGGGGCGGGAGAGACCCAGTACTTC.

The J gene is TRBJ1-2, the V gene TRBV4-3; D not certain. Germline V gene sequence: CDR1 LGHNA, CDR2 YSLEER. The CDR3 sequence is 15 residues long. V lost 0 bases to trimming and J lost 4 bases, with 12 bases between them. The CDR3 bases are TGCGCCAGCAGCCAAGAAGAACTACTCTCCTATGGCTACACCTTC. It codes for CASSQEELLSYGYTF.

This clonotype has a count of ten or more. The chain carries TRBV20-1 and TRBJ1-4; D possibly corresponds to TRBD1 (6 bases). Germline V gives CDR1 DFQATT, CDR2 SNEGSKA (reference sequence). The CDR3 length is 13 residues. The germline V and J ends were trimmed by 1 base and 7 bases, with 10 bases remaining between them. The CDR3 bases are TGCAGTGCTAGAGGGGGAGGGGGTGAAAAACTGTTTTTT. Translation gives CSARGGGGEKLFF.

In its sample, this clonotype was seen many times. The rearrangement links TRBV7-9 to TRBJ2-2; no clear D gene. CDR1 is SEHNR and CDR2 is FQNEAQ in the germline V gene (reference sequence). This CDR3 contains 13 residues. Trimming removed 4 bases from V and 3 bases from J, with 6 bases in between. CDR3 region: CASSSGDTGELFF. CDR3 DNA: TGTGCCAGCAGCTCGGGTGACACCGGGGAGCTGTTTTTT.

At least ten counts were recorded for this clonotype. The rearrangement joins TRBV29-1 to TRBJ1-2, with a weak D call TRBD1 (6 bases). Germline lookup yields CDR1 SQVTM and CDR2 ANQGSEA. This CDR3 comprises 12 residues. Deletions cut 7 bases from V and 7 bases from J, with 16 bases between. The CDR3 DNA reads as TGCAGCGCCTTGGGGGCTTCGGCTGGCTACACCTTC. It yields the protein CSALGASAGYTF.

The V call is TRBV4-2, the J call TRBJ2-2; a possible D gene is TRBD2 (6 bases). V was pared by 3 bases and J by 2 bases, with 10 bases between. The CDR3 sequence is 15 residues long. Germline values: CDR1 LGHNA, CDR2 YNFKEQ. The CDR3 loop reads CASSHRDFNTGELFF. In DNA, the CDR3 is TGTGCCAGCAGCCATCGGGACTTCAACACCGGGGAGCTGTTTTTT.

The sample holds many counts of this clonotype. The gene calls are TRBV29-1 and TRBJ1-1; no firm D call. From germline, CDR1 is SQVTM and CDR2 ANQGSEA. V shed 3 bases and J shed 2 bases, with 7 bases lying between them. CDR3 length: 12 residues. The CDR3 nucleotides are TGCAGCGTTGATGTAGGAAACACTGAAGCTTTCTTT. It translates to CSVDVGNTEAFF.

This clonotype was seen a handful of times. The CDR3 DNA sequence: TGTGCCAGCAGCTTGTGGGACAGGGGCCATACCTACGAGCAGTACTTC. Its protein product is CASSLWDRGHTYEQYF. The gene calls are TRBV7-2 and TRBJ2-7, with TRBD1 matching over 10 bases. Looked up from germline, CDR1 is SGHTA and CDR2 is FQGNSA. V shed 3 bases and J 2 bases; nucleotides not matched to a gene: 7. The CDR3 is made up of 16 amino acids.

Concerning this clonotype: The junction departs from the called germline gene at one end, perhaps through a read error. The chain is built from TRBV6-4 and TRBJ1-5, with D uncertain. Germline V gives CDR1 MRHNA, CDR2 SNTAGT. This CDR3 region has 13 residues. The CDR3 protein is CAGSEVGNQPQHF. The CDR3 DNA is TGTGCCGGCAGTGAAGTCGGGAATCAGCCCCAGCATTTT.

This clonotype appeared a few times. The rearrangement links TRBV20-1 to TRBJ2-5; 7 bases match TRBD1. The CDR3 is 12 residues long. Germline assignment: CDR1 DFQATT and CDR2 SNEGSKA (reference sequence). V shed 5 bases and J 3 bases; nucleotides not matched to a gene: 3. The CDR3 region is CSAEGAKETQYF. The DNA of the CDR3 is TGCAGTGCTGAGGGGGCAAAAGAGACCCAGTACTTC.

The V gene is TRBV11-3, the J gene TRBJ2-7; either TRBD1 or TRBD2 may supply D (5 bases each). CDR1 is SGHNT, CDR2 YENEEA, per germline. The V end was cut by 4 bases, the J end by 7 bases, with 11 bases between. There are 12 residues in the CDR3. CDR3: CASSWDGIEQYF. CDR3 DNA: TGTGCCAGCAGCTGGGACGGGATAGAGCAGTACTTC.

This chain joins TRBV7-9 and TRBJ1-2, with D unclear. Germline V gene sequence: CDR1 SEHNR, CDR2 FQNEAQ (reference sequence). The CDR3 loop spans 13 amino acids. Trimming pared 3 bases from V and 5 bases from J, leaving 10 bases between. CDR3 sequence: CASSLITFYGYTF. As DNA, the CDR3 is TGTGCCAGCAGCTTGATAACGTTTTATGGCTACACCTTC. Together with reference TRBV7-9 and TRBJ1-2, the CDR3 gives the full variable domain: DTGVSQNPRHKITKRGQNVTFRCDPISEHNRLYWYRQTLGQGPEFLTYFQNEAQLEKSRLLSDRFSAERPKGSFSTLEIQRTEQGDSAMYLCASSLITFYGYTFGSGTRLTVV.

This chain links TRBV12-3 or TRBV12-4 with TRBJ1-5; D gene uncertain. This CDR3 is built from 15 residues. V lost 2 bases and J lost 2, with 10 bases in between. CDR3 in DNA: TGTGCCAGCAGTTTACCCCCCGGGCGCAATCAGCCCCAGCATTTT. Protein: CASSLPPGRNQPQHF.

This clonotype occurred many times. The DNA of the CDR3 is TGTGCCAGCAGTGCGACAGGGGTCACTGAAGCTTTCTTT. Protein: CASSATGVTEAFF. The genes are TRBV2 and TRBJ1-1; 8 nucleotides line up with TRBD1. This CDR3 has 13 residues. Germline trimming cut 4 bases from V and 4 bases from J; bases unmatched to any gene: 2. Germline-derived CDR1 and CDR2 are SNHLY and FYNNEI.

Ten or more counts support this clonotype. The chain joins TRBV19 to TRBJ1-1, with 8 bases that match TRBD1. V was pared by 5 bases and J by 5 bases, with 4 bases of the junction left unmatched. CDR3 size: 13 residues. CDR1 LNHDA and CDR2 SQIVND come from the germline V gene (reference sequence). The DNA of the CDR3 is TGTGCCAGTAGTCACAGGGGGGAAACTGAAGCTTTCTTT. Translation gives CASSHRGETEAFF.

This clonotype has a count of ten or more. J is TRBJ1-2 and V is TRBV7-6; tentatively, D is TRBD1 (5 bases). The germline V and J ends were trimmed by 5 bases and 7 bases, with 11 bases remaining between them. The CDR3 sequence is 12 residues long. Germline loops: CDR1 SGHVS, CDR2 FNYEAQ. The CDR3, as DNA: TGTGCCAGCAGCCCCGGGGGGACTGGCTACACCTTC. Translating it yields CASSPGGTGYTF.

This clonotype came up many times. This sequence joins TRBV7-9 and TRBJ2-7; D perhaps matches TRBD2 (8 bases). CDR1 is SEHNR, CDR2 FQNEAQ, per germline (reference sequence). The CDR3 totals 16 residues. The V end lost 5 bases, the J end lost 2 bases, and 19 bases lay between the germline ends. The CDR3 protein is CASSPWRGDSTYEQYF. The DNA for the CDR3 is TGTGCCAGCAGCCCCTGGCGGGGGGACAGTACCTACGAGCAGTACTTC.

This clonotype was recorded only once. The chain recombines TRBV9 with TRBJ1-1, with D tentatively TRBD1 (5 bases). Germline V gene sequence: CDR1 SGDLS, CDR2 YYNGEE. Trimming cost V 4 bases and J 5 bases, with 12 bases left between them. The CDR3 loop spans 13 amino acids. CDR3 nucleotide sequence: TGTGCCAGCAGCCCCGGGGGGAAGACTGAAGCTTTCTTT. Its translation: CASSPGGKTEAFF.

J is TRBJ1-1 and V is TRBV6-5; D gene unclear. V lost 6 bases to trimming and J lost 0 bases, with 14 bases between them. The CDR3 length is 15 residues. Germline V gene sequence: CDR1 MNHEY, CDR2 SVGAGI. The CDR3 DNA sequence: TGTGCCAGCAGCTCCACCGGGAAATTGAACACTGAAGCTTTCTTT. Translation gives CASSSTGKLNTEAFF.

There are a few counts of this clonotype. The CDR3 protein is CSARADSMNTEAFF. CDR3 DNA: TGCAGTGCTAGAGCTGACAGCATGAACACTGAAGCTTTCTTT. The chain joins TRBV20-1 to TRBJ1-1; weak D call: TRBD1 (5 bases). Germline CDR1 is DFQATT and CDR2 is SNEGSKA (reference sequence). The CDR3 consists of 14 residues. V was shortened by 1 base and J by 0 bases, with 9 bases between the two germline ends.